This TCR beta chain is from a study of T cell responses to AZD1222 COVID-19 vaccine. Overall study findings and caveats: There were repertoire samples only from the period after the peak T cell response. Spike-wide coverage was observed for vaccine-associated CD4 TCRs, with dominant responses at 160-218 and 743-854. Clonal diversity was possibly underestimated, and the donors were mostly white British, with more females. Regions left unmutated in variants are reportedly the target of nearly half of spike-specific TCRs.

As to this clone: Its matching antigen is unknown.

The CDR3 totals 15 residues. The V segment lost 5 bases and the J segment 0 bases; nucleotides outside the gene matches: 4. Germline V gene lookup returns CDR1 LNHDA and CDR2 SQIVND (reference sequence). The method was immunoSEQ multiplex PCR; TCRdb's version includes in-frame clones alone and lacks a portion of them. Altogether 150,000 to 200,000 clones are present, around 92% being singletons, with the ten largest covering roughly a tenth. The rearrangement joins TRBV19 to TRBJ2-1; 7 nucleotides match TRBD2. The specimen was peripheral blood, collected on day 0 of AZD1222 vaccination. The sequence came from an adult in good health. DNA of the CDR3: TGTGCCAGTAGTTCGGGGGGACGCTCCTACAATGAGCAGTTCTTC. This encodes CASSSGGRSYNEQFF.